This T cell receptor beta chain stems from a study of tumor-infiltrating lymphocytes in primary liver carcinoma (dated by TCRdb to the late 2010s). About the investigation overall: Of the five patients (three men and two women, aged 30 to 69 years), four had hepatocellular carcinoma and one had combined HCC and intrahepatic cholangiocarcinoma. The five patients had tumors of stage T1-T3 N0M0, with maximum diameters ranging from roughly 4.2 to 10 cm. Samples yielded roughly 3.5 to 7.13 million productive TCRbeta reads; read depth did not differ significantly between tissue types. For each liver tumor, the study sampled five regions along with adjacent normal tissue and blood, and applied TCRbeta repertoire sequencing, expression microarrays and whole-exome sequencing. A total of some 35 specimens from 5 patients went through TCRbeta repertoire sequencing, namely 25 tumor regions, 5 adjacent noncancerous liver tissues and 5 peripheral blood samples. To link TCRbeta repertoire diversity with the local molecular phenotype, the roughly 25 tumor region samples were profiled using Agilent mRNA microarrays. Technical replicate repertoires showed high reproducibility, with mean shared-clone rates about 0.86 and correlation coefficients above 0.95. Here is what the overall study found, with its caveats: Because the samples were bulk and unsorted, CD4+ and CD8+ T cell repertoires could not be compared. Only the TCR beta chain was sequenced, which likely underestimates true repertoire diversity because unpaired alpha chains were not captured. Only about 7-24% of top clones were found in all five regions of a tumor, suggesting spatial heterogeneity of tumor-infiltrating T cells. Only a few patients were included in the study, and the authors note that the findings should be validated in a larger study. Repertoire overlap was higher between tumor regions (mean around 36%) than tumor-adjacent (17%) or tumor-blood (about 14%) pairs, consistent with antigen-driven expansion. A significantly larger repertoire fraction was made up by the top 250 clones in tumors than in blood (p = 0.039).

This clonotype was detected ten times or more. This receptor's antigen is unknown. No much larger clone is present one base from it, and per-base qualities are unavailable. Total RNA and DNA were co-extracted without cell sorting from 20-30 mg of bulk tissue using the AllPrep DNA/RNA mini kit. About five patients with histopathologically diagnosed primary liver carcinoma underwent surgical resection in China between 2015 and March 2016. At the time of sampling, the patients had chronic HBV infection and had not received any treatment. Each tumor was sampled at five spatially separated regions: the tumor centre plus the superior, inferior, left-lateral and right-lateral poles. According to histology, viable tumor cells made up more than 85% of every tumor sample. Fresh tumor and adjacent tissue pieces were bisected; one half was stored in RNAlater at -80°C, the other sent for histology. From its cysteine to its phenylalanine, the CDR3 spans 11 amino acids. Only the CDR3 region is kept as DNA, spanning 33 bases read in frame from base 1. The germline V gene yields MNHEY for CDR1 and SVGAGI for CDR2. Trimming takes 10 bases from V and 8 bases from J, and the germline ends sit 11 bases apart.

TCRbeta-specific cDNA was reverse-transcribed from 500 ng total RNA using a constant-region primer and ProtoScript II reverse transcriptase. Construction of the TCRbeta libraries relied on three nested rounds of multiplex PCR, following a slightly modified ARM-PCR procedure. Multiplex TRBV1-TRBV30 forward primers and a Cbeta reverse primer were used in the first two PCR rounds, each of which was run for around 10 cycles. Sample barcodes and Illumina adapters were added in a final 25-cycle PCR with Deep VentR polymerase. Amplicons of 200-500 bp were gel-purified with a QIAquick gel extraction kit before sequencing. An Illumina HiSeq 2500 was used to sequence the TCRbeta amplicons with 250-bp paired-end reads. The original methods were these. Trimmomatic v0.33 was used to quality-trim the reads, and FLASH v1.2.11 was used to merge paired reads so that full CDR3 sequences could be recovered. MiGEC v1.2.1b assigned V, D and J germline segments to the rearranged TCRbeta sequences. Clonotype statistics and Shannon-Wiener diversity indices were computed with VDJtools v1.0.0. To reduce sampling bias, subsequent analyses other than the diversity analysis used only the 250 most abundant clonotypes in each sample. TCRdb applied fastp at Q25 and MiXCR to the public reads, then kept only in-frame beta chains. Identical CDR3 proteins give one entry, which carries the most common genes and DNA. Clone size and V and J calls follow TCRdb, not the original study. The sample contains some 20,000 distinct CDR3 sequences, 65% to 85% of them found a single time. Almost 40% of the sample comes from the top ten.

The rearrangement combines TRBV6-5 with TRBJ2-2; no D gene call is confident. The clonotype comes from a woman in her 30s with primary liver carcinoma and hepatitis B virus infection. Sequenced material: liver tumor tissue from sampling region 4. In the paper's terms, the cell subset or site label means: tumor region T4, right-lateral pole. The bases are TGTGCCAACAGCCTCTGGGGGGAGCTGTTTTTT. The translation is CANSLWGELFF.